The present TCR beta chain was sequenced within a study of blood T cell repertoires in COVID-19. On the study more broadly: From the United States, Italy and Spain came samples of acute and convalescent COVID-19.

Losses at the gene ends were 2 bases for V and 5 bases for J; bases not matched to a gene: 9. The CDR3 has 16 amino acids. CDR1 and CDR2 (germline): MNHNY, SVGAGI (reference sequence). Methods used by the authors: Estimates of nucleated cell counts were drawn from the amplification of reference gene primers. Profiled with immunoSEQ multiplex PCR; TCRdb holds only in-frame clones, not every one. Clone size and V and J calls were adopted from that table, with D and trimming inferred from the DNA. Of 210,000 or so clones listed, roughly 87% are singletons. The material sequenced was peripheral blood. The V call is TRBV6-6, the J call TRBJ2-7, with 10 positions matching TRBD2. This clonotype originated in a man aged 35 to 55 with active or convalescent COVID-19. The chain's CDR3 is CASSYIRLAGVDEQYF. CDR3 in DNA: TGTGCCAGCAGTTACATACGCCTAGCGGGAGTCGACGAGCAGTACTTC.